This T cell receptor (beta chain) stems from a study of CD8 T cells in ankylosing spondylitis. Researchers built TCR beta libraries using quantitative 5'-RACE with molecular barcodes. One entry per CDR3 protein results from TCRdb running MiXCR on the 5' RACE reads. The repertoire holds some 200,000 distinct CDR3 sequences, with around 7.9% as singletons. The sample holds a few counts of this clonotype. The antigen remains undetermined. Study-wide results and caveats: Disease-linked clones reportedly showed significant enrichment in matched ankylosing spondylitis synovial fluid. A motif in TCR beta, a set of seven to nine highly homologous variants, appeared characteristic of ankylosing spondylitis blood.

V was clipped by 5 bases and J by 5 bases, with 12 bases between them. Germline lookup yields CDR1 SGHTA and CDR2 FQGNSA. This CDR3 is built from 13 residues. Sample: blood, either unsorted or a sorted T cell fraction (not recorded which). The chain joins TRBV7-2 to TRBJ2-5, with D perhaps matching TRBD2 (6 bases). This clonotype was obtained from a male donor with ankylosing spondylitis. This CDR3 is CASSPRAGETQYF. Written as DNA, the CDR3 is TGTGCCAGCAGCCCCCGGGCGGGGGAGACCCAGTACTTC.